A single sample is the source of the 28 T cell receptor beta chains below, sequenced in a study of cytomegalovirus exposure and HLA in healthy donors. PCR used 60 Vbeta primers and 13 Jbeta primers. The assay was immunoSEQ multiplex PCR, and TCRdb's table has in-frame clones only and misses some. Its table records 150,000 to 200,000 clones. The sequenced sample consisted of PBMCs. Source of these receptors: a man between 25 and 39 years old in good health and CMV-seronegative.

This chain links TRBV28 with TRBJ2-5, with 9 bases that match TRBD2. Germline trimming cut 3 bases from V and 5 bases from J; bases unmatched to any gene: 4. CDR1 and CDR2 (germline): MDHEN, SYDVKM. This CDR3 spans 14 amino acids. The CDR3 protein is CASSLGGRAETQYF. In nucleotides, the CDR3 is TGTGCCAGCAGTTTGGGCGGGAGGGCTGAGACCCAGTACTTC. The whole variable domain, filled in from reference TRBV28 and TRBJ2-5, reads DVKVTQSSRYLVKRTGEKVFLECVQDMDHENMFWYRQDPGLGLRLIYFSYDVKMKEKGDIPEGYSVSREKKERFSLILESASTNQTSMYLCASSLGGRAETQYFGPGTRLLVL.

The rearrangement joins TRBV19 to TRBJ1-5, with 7 positions matching TRBD1. This CDR3 region has 14 residues. The V gene end was trimmed by 6 bases and the J gene end by 2 bases; junction bases not matched to a gene: 4. CDR1 is LNHDA and CDR2 is SQIVND in the germline V gene (reference sequence). CDR3 sequence: CASSSGQGNQPQHF. CDR3 coding DNA: TGTGCCAGTAGCTCCGGACAGGGCAATCAGCCCCAGCATTTT.

This chain links TRBV4-1 with TRBJ2-2; 7 bases match TRBD1. Germline V lookup: CDR1 MGHRA, CDR2 YSYEKL. The CDR3 is made up of 14 amino acids. Trimming took 3 bases from V and 7 from J; bases not matched to a gene: 5. The CDR3 loop reads CASSQGDSLGELFF. The CDR3, as DNA: TGCGCCAGCAGCCAGGGGGACAGCCTCGGGGAGCTGTTTTTT.

As to this clone: Other DNA sequences from this sample encode an identical CDR3 as well. The chain couples TRBV30 to TRBJ1-2; D ambiguous. Trimming took 0 bases from V and 4 from J, leaving 6 bases between them. Germline V gene sequence: CDR1 GTSNPN, CDR2 SVGIG (reference sequence). The CDR3 contains 12 residues. The CDR3 reads CAWSVAGYGYTF. CDR3 sequence (DNA): TGTGCCTGGAGTGTAGCGGGCTATGGCTACACCTTC.

The chain combines TRBV28 with TRBJ2-7; a weak D match, TRBD1 (7 bases). Germline assignment: CDR1 MDHEN and CDR2 SYDVKM. V gave up 7 bases and J gave up 4 bases, with 20 bases separating them. The CDR3 covers 15 residues. The CDR3, as DNA: TGTGCCAGCACCCCCCAGGGGGGTCCCCATTACGAGCAGTACTTC. Translation: CASTPQGGPHYEQYF.

The chain has TRBV5-8 and TRBJ1-6; D remains ambiguous. The germline V gene encodes CDR1 SGHTS and CDR2 YDEGEE. The CDR3 is 14 amino acids. V gave up 0 bases and J gave up 10 bases, with 11 bases separating them. The CDR3 DNA sequence: TGTGCCAGCAGCTTGGGCCTCCTCGGGTCACCCCTCCACTTT. The encoded protein is CASSLGLLGSPLHF.

The V gene is TRBV11-3, the J gene TRBJ2-1; D not certain. This CDR3 contains 14 residues. The germline V gene encodes CDR1 SGHNT and CDR2 YENEEA. With 5 bases removed from V and 4 bases from J, the gap between germline ends came to 12 bases. CDR3 in amino acids: CASSPRHQYNEQFF. CDR3 bases: TGTGCCAGCAGCCCCCGACACCAGTACAATGAGCAGTTCTTC.

V is TRBV18 and J is TRBJ2-1, with TRBD2 matching 9 bases. Germline-derived CDR1 and CDR2 are KGHSH and LQKENI. The CDR3 runs to 17 residues. Germline trimming cut 0 bases from V and 0 bases from J; bases unmatched to any gene: 3. CDR3 sequence: CASSPPAGGISYNEQFF. For the CDR3, the DNA is TGTGCCAGCTCACCACCAGCGGGAGGAATCTCCTACAATGAGCAGTTCTTC.

The chain recombines TRBV6-4 with TRBJ2-3, with 7 bases that match TRBD1. The CDR3 totals 14 residues. Per the germline V gene, CDR1 is MRHNA and CDR2 is SNTAGT. V lost 6 bases and J lost 2; bases outside the gene matches: 5. The CDR3 protein is CASREQGTTDTQYF. CDR3 sequence (DNA): TGTGCCAGCAGAGAACAGGGGACCACAGATACGCAGTATTTT.

The chain uses TRBV7-2 and TRBJ2-3; 10 bases match TRBD2. In germline, CDR1 is SGHTA, CDR2 FQGNSA. Germline trimming cut 5 bases from V and 6 bases from J; bases unmatched to any gene: 5. CDR3 length: 14 residues. In DNA, the CDR3 is TGTGCCAGCAGCCCAACTAGCGGGACTGATACGCAGTATTTT. Translation: CASSPTSGTDTQYF. The variable domain in full, with the rest retrieved from reference TRBV7-2 and TRBJ2-3, is GAGVSQSPSNKVTEKGKDVELRCDPISGHTALYWYRQSLGQGLEFLIYFQGNSAPDKSGLPSDRFSAERTGGSVSTLTIQRTQQEDSAVYLCASSPTSGTDTQYFGPGTRLTVL.

The chain carries TRBV6-5 and TRBJ2-5; D perhaps matches TRBD1 (6 bases). With the DNA end fitting TRBJ2-7 better, the J assignment may be wrong. CDR1 and CDR2 from the germline V gene are MNHEY and SVGAGI. The CDR3 covers 15 residues. CDR3 nucleotide sequence: TGTGCCACCCATCCATTGGGACACGACTCCTACGAGCAGTACTTC. Translated, it gives CATHPLGHDSYEQYF.

The chain carries TRBV30 and TRBJ1-1; possibly TRBD1 for D (6 bases). This CDR3 spans 15 amino acids. Germline-derived CDR1 and CDR2 are GTSNPN and SVGIG (reference sequence). Trimming left V 0 bases short and J 0 bases short, with 11 bases between. CDR3 in DNA: TGTGCCTGGAGTGTAAGGGGGGGCATGAACACTGAAGCTTTCTTT. Protein: CAWSVRGGMNTEAFF. Full variable domain (remainder filled in from reference TRBV30 and TRBJ1-1): SQTIHQWPATLVQPVGSPLSLECTVEGTSNPNLYWYRQAAGRGLQLLFYSVGIGQISSEVPQNLSASRPQDRQFILSSKKLLLSDSGFYLCAWSVRGGMNTEAFFGQGTRLTVV.

As DNA, the CDR3 is TGCGCCAGCAGCTGGGGGTTACTAGCGGGAGGGACACAAGAGACCCAGTACTTC. It translates to CASSWGLLAGGTQETQYF. This chain links TRBV5-1 with TRBJ2-5; 13 nucleotides match TRBD2. This CDR3 is built from 18 residues. V was clipped by 3 bases and J by 2 bases; unmatched bases: 10. CDR1 and CDR2 from the germline V gene are SGHRS and YFSETQ. The full variable domain, in which reference TRBV5-1 and TRBJ2-5 provide the parts outside the CDR3, is KAGVTQTPRYLIKTRGQQVTLSCSPISGHRSVSWYQQTPGQGLQFLFEYFSETQRNKGNFPGRFSGRQFSNSRSEMNVSTLELGDSALYLCASSWGLLAGGTQETQYFGPGTRLLVL.

The chain has TRBV11-2 and TRBJ2-7, with D unclear. The germline CDR1 and CDR2 sequences are SGHAT and FQNNGV. Trimming removed 1 base from V and 0 bases from J, with 7 bases in between. The CDR3 spans 14 residues. CDR3 bases: TGTGCCAGCAGCTTAGGGCTCAGCTCCTACGAGCAGTACTTC. Its protein is CASSLGLSSYEQYF.

The chain links TRBV11-3 to TRBJ2-3; D perhaps matches TRBD2 (5 bases). The CDR3 covers 16 residues. Looked up from germline, CDR1 is SGHNT and CDR2 is YENEEA. With 0 bases removed from V and 0 bases from J, the gap between germline ends came to 10 bases. The CDR3 coding sequence is TGTGCCAGCAGCTTAGATCACGGGGTTAGCACAGATACGCAGTATTTT. This translates into CASSLDHGVSTDTQYF. Full variable domain (remainder filled in from reference TRBV11-3 and TRBJ2-3): EAGVVQSPRYKIIEKKQPVAFWCNPISGHNTLYWYLQNLGQGPELLIRYENEEAVDDSQLPKDRFSAERLKGVDSTLKIQPAELGDSAVYLCASSLDHGVSTDTQYFGPGTRLTVL.

V gene TRBV10-1 combines with J gene TRBJ1-1; D unresolved. V lost 5 bases and J lost 1, with 11 bases in between. The germline CDR1 and CDR2 sequences are WNHNN and SYGVQD (reference sequence). This CDR3 contains 14 residues. CDR3 protein: CASSPGSTNTEAFF. CDR3 DNA: TGCGCCAGCAGTCCCGGGTCCACGAACACTGAAGCTTTCTTT.

The chain carries TRBV11-2 and TRBJ2-7, with no clear D. Looked up from germline, CDR1 is SGHAT and CDR2 is FQNNGV. The CDR3 length is 12 residues. The V end was cut by 5 bases, the J end by 0 bases, with 5 bases between. The CDR3 loop is CASSPDSYEQYF. DNA of the CDR3: TGTGCCAGCAGCCCAGACTCCTACGAGCAGTACTTC.

The chain recombines TRBV28 with TRBJ1-5; 10 bases match TRBD1. Per germline, CDR1 MDHEN and CDR2 SYDVKM. This CDR3 is 14 amino acids long. V lost 7 bases and J lost 7; bases outside the gene matches: 7. Here the CDR3 DNA reads TGTGCCAGCACCCTGACAGGGGGCGGACAGCCCCAGCATTTT. It specifies CASTLTGGGQPQHF.

V is TRBV6-5 and J is TRBJ2-7; 12 bases line up with TRBD1. The length of the CDR3 is 14 residues. V shed 6 bases, J shed 8 bases, and the junction held 8 bases outside the gene matches. From germline, CDR1 is MNHEY and CDR2 SVGAGI. The CDR3 is CASRGTGGPLKQYF. The CDR3 DNA sequence: TGTGCCAGCAGGGGGACAGGGGGCCCCTTGAAGCAGTACTTC.

This rearrangement joins TRBV19 to TRBJ2-5, with 14 bases matching TRBD2. This CDR3 comprises 17 residues. Trimming at V came to 4 bases and at J to 8 bases, leaving 12 bases not matched to a gene. Germline V gene data show CDR1 as LNHDA and CDR2 as SQIVND (reference sequence). The CDR3 coding sequence is TGTGCCAGTAGTACCCAGACTAGCGGGGGGGCCCTGGTCACCCAGTACTTC. The encoded protein is CASSTQTSGGALVTQYF.

Points on this clone: The same CDR3 also results from other DNA sequences found in this sample. The rearrangement uses TRBV18 and TRBJ1-1; D gene uncertain. This CDR3 has 14 amino acids. The V end lost 1 base, the J end lost 5 bases, and 11 bases lay between the germline ends. CDR1 and CDR2 from the germline V gene are KGHSH and LQKENI. CDR3 in DNA: TGTGCCAGCTCACCACGGCCGGGTTTTACTGAAGCTTTCTTT. Its protein product is CASSPRPGFTEAFF.

The genes are TRBV27 and TRBJ2-7; possibly TRBD1 for D (6 bases). The V and J ends lost 2 bases and 4 bases respectively, with 9 bases between them. This CDR3 region has 13 residues. In germline, CDR1 is MNHEY, CDR2 SMNVEV (reference sequence). CDR3 amino acids: CASSLTGKYEQYF. The CDR3 region has the DNA TGTGCCAGCAGTTTAACAGGGAAATACGAGCAGTACTTC.

The chain links TRBV7-9 to TRBJ2-3; 8 bases are shared with TRBD2. The CDR3 runs to 17 residues. CDR1 is SEHNR and CDR2 is FQNEAQ in the germline V gene (reference sequence). After removal of 6 bases from V and 2 bases from J, the junction contained 13 bases not matched to a gene. The CDR3 reads CASRGGSLAENTDTQYF. The CDR3 coding sequence is TGTGCCAGCAGGGGGGGTTCACTAGCGGAAAACACAGATACGCAGTATTTT.

The chain uses TRBV9 and TRBJ2-5; D unresolved. The J call may be in error: the DNA end matches TRBJ2-7 better. CDR1 and CDR2 from the germline V gene are SGDLS and YYNGEE. CDR3 length: 15 amino acids. CDR3 sequence: CASSVATPPHYEQYF. The CDR3 nucleotides read TGTGCCAGCAGCGTAGCTACCCCCCCGCACTACGAGCAGTACTTC.

The genes are TRBV29-1 and TRBJ1-2; 9 nucleotides match TRBD1. From germline, CDR1 is SQVTM and CDR2 ANQGSEA. This CDR3 has 11 residues. As DNA, the CDR3 is TGCAGTCAAGGGACAGGGAATGGCTACACCTTC. It specifies CSQGTGNGYTF.

The rearrangement links TRBV28 to TRBJ2-3; D is unclear. Trimming pared 5 bases from V and 3 bases from J, leaving 3 bases between. The CDR3 extends over 11 amino acids. From germline, CDR1 is MDHEN and CDR2 SYDVKM. CDR3 region: CASSRTDTQYF. The CDR3 DNA sequence: TGTGCCAGCAGTCGTACAGATACGCAGTATTTT.

The chain joins TRBV27 to TRBJ2-5; 8 bases match TRBD2. J lost 0 bases, V lost 6 bases, and 3 bases had no gene match. In germline, CDR1 is MNHEY, CDR2 SMNVEV (reference sequence). CDR3 size: 14 residues. DNA for the CDR3: TGTGCCAGCAGCCCTAGCGGGTACCAAGAGACCCAGTACTTC. This sequence encodes CASSPSGYQETQYF.

The rearrangement uses TRBV2 and TRBJ2-7, with no clear D. Trimming took 6 bases from V and 3 from J, leaving 6 bases between them. From germline, CDR1 is SNHLY and CDR2 FYNNEI. The CDR3 extends over 11 amino acids. CDR3 nucleotide sequence: TGTGCCAGCAGGCATAGCTACGAGCAGTACTTC. It encodes CASRHSYEQYF. Supplemented by reference TRBV2 and TRBJ2-7, the full variable domain reads EPEVTQTPSHQVTQMGQEVILRCVPISNHLYFYWYRQILGQKVEFLVSFYNNEISEKSEIFDDQFSVERPDGSNFTLKIRSTKLEDSAMYFCASRHSYEQYFGPGTRLTVT.